This is a list of T cell receptor beta chains from one sample in a study of CD8+ T cells in alopecia areata. TCRdb's table, derived via immunoSEQ multiplex PCR, lists solely in-frame clones and lacks some. The table records 150,000 to 200,000 clones, just over 65% of them present only once. The input for sequencing was CD8+ T cells sorted from blood, taken at week 0. The receptors stem from a human donor with alopecia areata. CDR3s include the opening cysteine and the closing phenylalanine or tryptophan. The D gene is left open where the match is weak. The size of a clone is reported for some rows only, either as once, few or many, or as a class for expanded clones.

v_call	j_call	d_call	clone_size	cdr3_nt	cdr3_aa
TRBV4-2	TRBJ2-5	-	-	TGTGCCAGCAGCCAAGCAGGAGAGACCCAGTACTTC	CASSQAGETQYF
TRBV29-1	TRBJ2-3	TRBD2	-	TGCAGCGTTGAAGAGCTCCTAGCGGGGAGAGATACGCAGTATTTT	CSVEELLAGRDTQYF
TRBV6-6	TRBJ2-3	-	-	TGTGCCAGCAGTTACGCTTGGGATACGCAGTATTTT	CASSYAWDTQYF
TRBV4-1	TRBJ1-1	TRBD1	-	TGCGCCAGCAGCCAAGGACAGGGAGCTATGGGCACTGAAGCTTTCTTT	CASSQGQGAMGTEAFF
TRBV28	TRBJ2-1	TRBD2	once	TGTGCCAGCAGCTATCTAGCGGGAAGAACCTACAATGAGCAGTTCTTC	CASSYLAGRTYNEQFF
TRBV15	TRBJ1-4	-	-	TGTGCCACCAGCAGAGGGGGGAATGAAAAACTGTTTTTT	CATSRGGNEKLFF
TRBV7-9	TRBJ2-1	TRBD1	-	TGTGCCAGCAGCTTACCCCCCCCGGGACAGGGGGGAGACAATGAGCAGTTCTTC	CASSLPPPGQGGDNEQFF
TRBV4-1	TRBJ2-7	TRBD2	-	TGCGCCAGCTCTGGCGGACTAGCGGGGGGCAGCTCCTACGAGCAGTACTTC	CASSGGLAGGSSYEQYF
TRBV10-2	TRBJ2-7	TRBD2	few	TGCGCCAGCAGTGAGTCGGCTAGCGGGGAAACCCCCTTCTACGAGCAGTACTTC	CASSESASGETPFYEQYF
TRBV29-1	TRBJ1-1	-	-	TGCAGCGTTCGGGATTCCGGGTGGGTTTTCTTT	CSVRDSGWVFF
TRBV6-4	TRBJ2-2	-	-	TGTGCCAGCAGTTCGGACTTAAACACCGGGGAGCTGTTTTTT	CASSSDLNTGELFF
TRBV30	TRBJ2-7	-	-	TGTGCCTGGAGTTCTGGTTACGAGCAGTACTTC	CAWSSGYEQYF
TRBV29-1	TRBJ2-1	-	-	TGCAGCGTTGACCCAATACAGGGTAACAATGAGCAGTTCTTC	CSVDPIQGNNEQFF
TRBV21-1	TRBJ2-7	-	-	TGTGCCAGCAGCGAGCCGGGACATCGACAACCCTACGAGCAGTACTTC	CASSEPGHRQPYEQYF
TRBV5-4	TRBJ1-1	-	-	TGTGCCAGCAGCGAGGGACCGGGCCGATTGGGGAACGGAGCTTTCTTT	CASSEGPGRLGNGAFF
TRBV6-5	TRBJ1-2	TRBD1	once	TGTGCCAGCAGTTACGATCCCGGACAGGGTCGATATGGCTACACCTTC	CASSYDPGQGRYGYTF
TRBV25-1	TRBJ2-3	TRBD2	-	TGTGCCAGCAGTGAAAACGGGGGGGCAGATACGCAGTATTTT	CASSENGGADTQYF
TRBV20-1	TRBJ1-6	TRBD1	-	TGCAGTGCTAGAAAGGGACAGGGGATTAATTTT	CSARKGQGINF
TRBV30	TRBJ2-2	TRBD1	few	TGTGCCTGGGACAGGGGGAACACCGGGGAGCTGTTTTTT	CAWDRGNTGELFF
TRBV4-1	TRBJ2-2	-	-	TGCGCCAGCAGCCGGATGCGTGAGGTTCTCCCCCGGGAGCTGTTTTTT	CASSRMREVLPRELFF
TRBV5-6	TRBJ2-7	-	-	TGTGCCAGCAGCTTAGGACTTGGGGAGCAGTACTTC	CASSLGLGEQYF
TRBV27	TRBJ2-4	TRBD2	-	TGTGCCAGCAGTTTAGCACGACTAGCGGACCACAAAAACATTCAGTACTTC	CASSLARLADHKNIQYF
TRBV29-1	TRBJ2-2	-	-	TGCAGCGTTGATTCGACCGGGGAGCTGTTTTTT	CSVDSTGELFF
TRBV5-1	TRBJ1-1	-	-	TGCGCCAGCAGCCCGGGAGGGGACGAGGACACTGAAGCTTTCTTT	CASSPGGDEDTEAFF
TRBV6-1	TRBJ2-4	-	once	TGTGCCAGCAGGGACGGAACCAAAAACATTCAGTACTTC	CASRDGTKNIQYF
TRBV5-6	TRBJ2-1	-	-	TGTGCCAGCAGCGCCGTGGGGAATGAGCAGTTCTTC	CASSAVGNEQFF
TRBV19	TRBJ1-1	-	-	TGTGCCAGTACTGCGGACGAAGAAGCTTTCTTT	CASTADEEAFF
TRBV2	TRBJ2-1	-	-	TGTGCCAGCAGGGCACGGGGCGTTTTCTTC	CASRARGVFF
TRBV4-2	TRBJ1-4	-	-	TGTGCCAGCAGCCCCTCGACAACGGGGGATGAAAAACTGTTTTTT	CASSPSTTGDEKLFF
TRBV5-1	TRBJ1-4	-	-	TGCGCCAGCAGCCCCGAAGCTAATGAAAAACTGTTTTTT	CASSPEANEKLFF
TRBV11-1	TRBJ1-2	-	-	TGTGCCAGCAGCTTAGGGCAAAACTATGGCTACACCTTC	CASSLGQNYGYTF
TRBV6-1	TRBJ1-4	-	-	TGTGCCAGCAGCGGGGTTGGCAACGAAAAACTGTTTTTT	CASSGVGNEKLFF
TRBV27	TRBJ1-1	-	-	TGTGCCAGCAGTTTGGGGGGTACCACTGAAGCTTTCTTT	CASSLGGTTEAFF